The 12 T cell receptor beta chains below were found in one sample sequenced in a study of cytomegalovirus exposure and HLA in healthy donors. The PCR used 60 Vbeta and 13 Jbeta primers. Only in-frame clones appear in the TCRdb table, and some are missing; sequencing was by immunoSEQ multiplex PCR. This table holds more than 200,000 clones, approximately 80% found once. Sequenced material: PBMCs. These receptors all stem from a girl aged 5 to 17 in good health and CMV-seronegative.

V usage is TRBV7-6 and J usage is TRBJ2-7; TRBD1 is a possible D gene (6 bases). Germline V gene sequence: CDR1 SGHVS, CDR2 FNYEAQ. V was clipped by 5 bases and J by 0 bases, with 11 bases between them. This CDR3 has 14 amino acids. CDR3: CASSPDRHSYEQYF. CDR3 nucleotide sequence: TGTGCCAGCAGCCCCGACAGGCACTCCTACGAGCAGTACTTC.

V and J are TRBV10-3 and TRBJ1-1; maybe TRBD1 (6 bases). This CDR3 comprises 15 residues. Per the germline V gene, CDR1 is ENHRY and CDR2 is SYGVKD. Between the trimmed V and J ends, which lost 3 bases and 5 bases, there was a span of 16 bases. The CDR3 DNA follows: TGTGCCATCAGTGACATACAGGGAGTAAGAACTGAAGCTTTCTTT. Its translation: CAISDIQGVRTEAFF.

The V call is TRBV6-1, the J call TRBJ1-1; D gene ambiguous. This CDR3 region has 10 residues. V lost 0 bases to trimming and J lost 11 bases, with 4 bases between them. Germline V gene lookup returns CDR1 MNHNS and CDR2 SASEGT. The CDR3: CASSEAGAFF. CDR3 nucleotides: TGTGCCAGCAGTGAAGCCGGGGCTTTCTTT.

This chain links TRBV9 with TRBJ1-2; perhaps TRBD1 as D (6 bases). Germline V gene sequence: CDR1 SGDLS, CDR2 YYNGEE. V lost 7 bases to trimming and J lost 5 bases, with 21 bases between them. The CDR3 consists of 15 residues. CDR3 in DNA: TGTGCCAGCGAATCGACAGGATACCATACATATGGCTACACCTTC. It is translated as CASESTGYHTYGYTF.

The chain carries TRBV9 and TRBJ1-2; weak D call: TRBD1 (5 bases). Germline CDR1 reads SGDLS; CDR2 reads YYNGEE. Deletions cut 5 bases from V and 0 bases from J, with 14 bases between. This CDR3 contains 15 residues. The CDR3 sequence is CASSLGGLANYGYTF. CDR3 in DNA: TGTGCCAGCAGTTTGGGGGGACTGGCTAACTATGGCTACACCTTC.

The chain links TRBV5-4 to TRBJ2-1, with unresolved D. Between the trimmed V and J ends, which lost 4 bases and 0 bases, there was a span of 11 bases. The CDR3 consists of 15 residues. Looked up from germline, CDR1 is SGHNT and CDR2 is YYREEE (reference sequence). The CDR3, as DNA: TGTGCCAGCAGCCAACTTGAAAACTCCTACAATGAGCAGTTCTTC. The encoded protein is CASSQLENSYNEQFF.

The chain recombines TRBV4-2 with TRBJ2-1, with 14 bases identical to TRBD2. The CDR3 runs to 17 residues. The germline gives CDR1 LGHNA, CDR2 YNFKEQ. Germline trimming cut 1 base from V and 7 bases from J; bases unmatched to any gene: 6. CDR3 residues: CASSQGPGTSGGNEQFF. The DNA of the CDR3 is TGTGCCAGCAGCCAAGGCCCCGGGACTAGCGGGGGAAATGAGCAGTTCTTC.

CDR3 region: CASSGSVYGYTF. DNA of the CDR3: TGTGCCAGCAGTGGTTCAGTATATGGCTACACCTTC. The rearrangement joins TRBV6-5 to TRBJ1-2; D is ambiguous. Germline V CDR1 and CDR2: MNHEY, SVGAGI. The germline V and J ends were trimmed by 5 bases and 5 bases, with 9 bases remaining between them. The CDR3 loop spans 12 amino acids.

V gene TRBV19 combines with J gene TRBJ1-6; TRBD1 matches 8 bases. The CDR3 is made up of 15 amino acids. The trim removed 3 bases at V and 9 bases at J, leaving 7 bases unmatched. CDR1 LNHDA and CDR2 SQIVND come from the germline V gene (reference sequence). CDR3 DNA sequence: TGTGCCAGTAGTATCCAGGGGACAGGATCTTCACCCCTCCACTTT. Its translation: CASSIQGTGSSPLHF. The variable domain in full, completed from reference TRBV19 and TRBJ1-6, reads DGGITQSPKYLFRKEGQNVTLSCEQNLNHDAMYWYRQDPGQGLRLIYYSQIVNDFQKGDIAEGYSVSREKKESFPLTVTSAQKNPTAFYLCASSIQGTGSSPLHFGNGTRLTVT.

CDR3 in DNA: TGTGCCAGCTCACCCCAAAAGACAGGGCCCCAAGAGACCCAGTACTTC. Translating it yields CASSPQKTGPQETQYF. The chain has TRBV18 and TRBJ2-5; TRBD1 matches at 7 bases. V trimming: 3 bases; J trimming: 1 base; junction bases outside the gene matches: 8. Germline V CDR1 and CDR2: KGHSH, LQKENI. The CDR3 loop spans 16 amino acids.

The chain recombines TRBV7-6 with TRBJ2-3; D possibly corresponds to TRBD1 (5 bases). The CDR3 spans 14 residues. Germline V gene sequence: CDR1 SGHVS, CDR2 FNYEAQ. The V gene lost 5 bases and the J gene lost 1 base, with 10 bases spanning the gap. The CDR3 DNA reads TGTGCCAGCAGCGTAGAAGGGGGCACAGATACGCAGTATTTT. Translation gives CASSVEGGTDTQYF.

This rearrangement joins TRBV7-9 to TRBJ2-7; a possible D gene is TRBD2 (6 bases). The CDR3 runs to 15 residues. Trimming took off 4 bases at V and 1 base at J, with 14 bases between the two ends. Germline loops: CDR1 SEHNR, CDR2 FQNEAQ (reference sequence). CDR3: CASSSRDSTSYEQYF. The CDR3 DNA follows: TGTGCCAGCAGCTCCCGGGACTCAACATCCTACGAGCAGTACTTC.